Below, one T cell receptor beta chain is given with its context. The data derive from a study of T cell changes during pregnancy in multiple sclerosis. J was trimmed by 4 bases and V by 4 bases; bases with no gene match: 4. The CDR3 consists of 15 residues. The V gene's germline CDR1 is SEHNR and CDR2 FQNEAQ (reference sequence). Here immunoSEQ multiplex PCR was the method, and the copy in TCRdb shows in-frame clones only, minus some. The sample lists tens of thousands of clones; 80% to 90% were seen once. Sequenced here: CD4+ T cells from peripheral blood mononuclear cells, sampled before pregnancy. The sequence derives from a female donor with multiple sclerosis, enrolled in a pregnancy study. The chain is built from TRBV7-9 and TRBJ2-1, with 10 bases fitting TRBD2. Here the CDR3 reads CASSSGLADYNEQFF. As DNA, the CDR3 is TGTGCCAGCAGCTCCGGACTAGCGGATTACAATGAGCAGTTCTTC.